These 15 T cell receptor beta chains originate from one sample sequenced in a study of T cells in Graves' hyperthyroidism and ophthalmopathy. Amplified regions were TCR beta CDR3 sequences from RNA transcripts. In the first-round RT-PCR of the TCR CDR3, the HTBI primer set was used. Each CDR3 protein is one row after TCRdb ran MiXCR on the multiplex PCR reads. The data show 480,000 or so distinct CDR3 sequences, 40% to 50% seen once. The sequenced sample was peripheral blood or thyroid tissue (not recorded which). Receptor source: an adult woman with Graves' disease, either hyperthyroidism or ophthalmopathy (not recorded which).

The CDR3 here is CASSLDKYGYTF. The CDR3 nucleotides are TGTGCCAGCAGCCTCGACAAGTATGGCTACACCTTC. The gene calls are TRBV7-2 and TRBJ1-2; D remains unclear. V lost 5 bases, J lost 5 bases, and 9 bases lay in between. There are 12 residues in the CDR3. Germline CDR1 reads SGHTA; CDR2 reads FQGNSA.

As regards this clonotype: This clone may be a read error of a much larger clone one base away. The genes are TRBV7-9 and TRBJ1-4; D gene ambiguous. Germline V gene lookup returns CDR1 SEHNR and CDR2 FQNEAQ (reference sequence). This CDR3 is built from 18 residues. V dropped 5 bases and J dropped 4 bases, with 23 bases sitting between them. CDR3: CASSQSPVGSGGNEKLFF. The CDR3 DNA reads TGTGCCAGCAGCCAATCACCCGTGGGGAGTGGCGGTAATGAAAAACTGTTTTTT.

This clonotype came up many times. J is TRBJ1-1 and V is TRBV7-9; maybe TRBD1 (6 bases). Trimming pared 5 bases from V and 3 bases from J, leaving 13 bases between. CDR3 size: 14 residues. Germline assignment: CDR1 SEHNR and CDR2 FQNEAQ (reference sequence). This CDR3 is CASSPTTGYTEAFF. In DNA, the CDR3 is TGTGCCAGCAGCCCTACCACAGGGTACACTGAAGCTTTCTTT.

The chain uses TRBV15 and TRBJ1-2, with 7 bases fitting TRBD1. Germline assignment: CDR1 LNHNV and CDR2 YYDKDF (reference sequence). The length of the CDR3 is 16 residues. V lost 3 bases and J lost 2; bases outside the gene matches: 9. The CDR3: CATSSQTGLINYGYTF. CDR3 sequence (DNA): TGTGCCACCAGCAGCCAGACAGGGCTTATAAACTATGGCTACACCTTC.

Notes on this clonotype: Because the CDR3's place on the DNA is in doubt, the DNA is left out and the CDR3 is given as listed by TCRdb. The chain is built from TRBV9 and TRBJ1-1; the D call in the table, TRBD1, was not verified against the DNA. CDR1 is SGDLS, CDR2 YYNGEE, per germline. The CDR3 totals 13 residues, both ends included. CDR3 sequence reads: CASSVGTGTETFF.

The chain joins TRBV20-1 to TRBJ1-2; D possibly corresponds to TRBD1 (5 bases). The CDR3 extends over 16 amino acids. The germline V and J ends were trimmed by 3 bases and 6 bases, with 23 bases remaining between them. The germline V gene has CDR1 DFQATT and CDR2 SNEGSKA (reference sequence). CDR3 DNA sequence: TGCAGTGCTAGGCTGGGACTAAGAACCGGGGACGATGGCTACACCTTC. Translating it yields CSARLGLRTGDDGYTF.

This clonotype was seen at least ten times. The V gene is TRBV20-1, the J gene TRBJ1-2, with D maybe TRBD1 (6 bases). The V gene's germline CDR1 is DFQATT and CDR2 SNEGSKA (reference sequence). V gave up 5 bases and J gave up 4 bases, with 14 bases separating them. The CDR3 is made up of 13 amino acids. The CDR3 loop is CSARPGQGYGYTF. The CDR3 coding sequence is TGCAGTGCTCGCCCGGGACAAGGCTATGGCTACACCTTC.

This clonotype has just a few counts. This chain links TRBV20-1 with TRBJ1-1, with D hard to call. The germline CDR1 and CDR2 sequences are DFQATT and SNEGSKA (reference sequence). Trimming stripped 3 bases from V and 1 base from J, with 12 bases between. This CDR3 has 14 residues. The CDR3 is CSARELNRNTEAFF. CDR3 nucleotides: TGCAGTGCTAGGGAATTAAATCGGAACACTGAAGCTTTCTTT.

This clonotype was detected ten times or more. The J gene is TRBJ2-7, the V gene TRBV29-1; 15 bases agree with TRBD2. J lost 6 bases, V lost 6 bases, and 6 bases had no gene match. Germline lookup yields CDR1 SQVTM and CDR2 ANQGSEA. The CDR3 is made up of 14 amino acids. CDR3 sequence reads: CSVGTSGRNTEQYF. CDR3 nucleotide sequence: TGCAGCGTAGGGACTAGCGGGAGGAATACCGAGCAGTACTTC.

Remarks on this clonotype: A much larger clone sits a single nucleotide away, making a read error possible. V is TRBV7-9 and J is TRBJ1-2; no clear D gene. Trimming took off 8 bases at V and 1 base at J, with 11 bases between the two ends. Germline V gene data show CDR1 as SEHNR and CDR2 as FQNEAQ (reference sequence). There are 13 residues in the CDR3. CDR3 residues: CASGPPFNYGYTF. DNA for the CDR3: TGTGCCAGCGGCCCCCCATTTAACTATGGCTACACCTTC.

This clonotype was observed a few times. The J gene is TRBJ2-5, the V gene TRBV5-1, with 7 bases lining up with TRBD1. Per the germline V gene, CDR1 is SGHRS and CDR2 is YFSETQ. CDR3 length: 14 residues. V shed 3 bases and J 1 base; nucleotides not matched to a gene: 3. The CDR3 DNA follows: TGCGCCAGCAGCTCGGGACAGCTCCAAGAGACCCAGTACTTC. This translates into CASSSGQLQETQYF.

This clonotype was observed at least ten times. J is TRBJ2-2 and V is TRBV2, with 11 bases that match TRBD2. The V gene end was trimmed by 6 bases and the J gene end by 5 bases; junction bases not matched to a gene: 2. In germline, CDR1 is SNHLY, CDR2 FYNNEI. The CDR3 consists of 14 residues. The CDR3 region has the DNA TGTGCCAGCAGCACTAGCGGGAGAACCGGGGAGCTGTTTTTT. Its translation is CASSTSGRTGELFF.

This clonotype was counted only a few times. No DNA is shown, since the ends of the CDR3 on it are uncertain; the CDR3 is the one TCRdb lists. The V and J genes are TRBV7-2 and TRBJ1-2; the table gives TRBD1 as D, unverified against the DNA. In germline, CDR1 is SGHTA, CDR2 FQGNSA. Termini included, the CDR3 measures 12 amino acids. The CDR3 is CASSLVGGGNTF.

This clonotype was recorded a few times. The junction differs from germline at one of its ends, possibly a read error. The chain has TRBV20-1 and TRBJ2-3; D is uncertain. Germline CDR1 DFQATT, CDR2 SNEGSKA (reference sequence). The CDR3 spans 13 residues. This chain's CDR3 is CSPRLGGTDTQYF. CDR3 bases: TGCAGTCCTAGACTCGGCGGAACAGATACGCAGTATTTT.

The chain is built from TRBV11-3 and TRBJ2-7, with 9 positions matching TRBD2. CDR1 and CDR2 (germline): SGHNT, YENEEA. The CDR3 runs to 14 residues. V trimming: 7 bases; J trimming: 5 bases; junction bases outside the gene matches: 9. CDR3 region: CASTPWTSAHEQYF. CDR3 DNA: TGTGCCAGCACTCCCTGGACTAGCGCCCACGAGCAGTACTTC.